The clone carrying this T cell receptor beta chain has more than one count but fewer than ten. Its antigen is not identified. The sequencing template was cDNA reverse transcribed from extracted RNA. TCRdb's table, derived via immunoSEQ multiplex PCR, lists solely in-frame clones and lacks some. The sample yields more than 110,000 clones, around 58% seen once. V shed 6 bases and J 5 bases; nucleotides not matched to a gene: 4. Germline V CDR1 and CDR2: MNHEY, SVGAGI. The CDR3 is made up of 14 amino acids. Samples from alopecia areata patients were lesional scalp punch biopsies and peripheral blood. This sample is part of a study of CD8+ T cells in alopecia areata. Whole-study results and caveats: More clonal than normal scalp was lesional scalp, particularly alopecia totalis/universalis.

This receptor was obtained from a human donor with alopecia areata. The sequencing here drew on CD4+ T cells sorted from blood, taken at week 0. The chain recombines TRBV6-5 with TRBJ1-5; 10 nucleotides line up with TRBD1. The CDR3 spells CASRDRGQHQPQHF. DNA of the CDR3: TGTGCCAGCAGAGACAGGGGGCAACATCAGCCCCAGCATTTT.